Below are 21 T cell receptor beta chains sequenced from a single sample in a study of early stage breast cancer tumors. Sequencing was performed with immunoSEQ multiplex PCR; in TCRdb, only in-frame clones are kept and a portion is missing. The data hold 32,000 or so clones, with approximately 75% observed a single time. The sequenced material came from blood. The origin of the receptors is a person aged 45-65 years with breast cancer.

The V and J genes are TRBV5-1 and TRBJ1-1; no clear D gene. The germline V and J ends were trimmed by 1 base and 1 base, with 8 bases remaining between them. Germline V gene sequence: CDR1 SGHRS, CDR2 YFSETQ. The CDR3 runs to 14 residues. CDR3 residues: CASSLNPSNTEAFF. CDR3 in DNA: TGCGCCAGCAGCTTGAACCCTTCGAACACTGAAGCTTTCTTT.

This chain uses TRBV28 with TRBJ2-3; no clear D gene. CDR3 length equals 12 residues. Trimming stripped 6 bases from V and 2 bases from J, with 6 bases between. Germline V lookup: CDR1 MDHEN, CDR2 SYDVKM. The chain's CDR3 is CASSPYTDTQYF. The CDR3, as DNA: TGTGCCAGCAGCCCCTACACAGATACGCAGTATTTT.

J is TRBJ2-1 and V is TRBV11-2; no clear D gene. CDR3 length: 16 amino acids. The germline V gene encodes CDR1 SGHAT and CDR2 FQNNGV. V lost 5 bases and J lost 0, with 14 bases in between. The CDR3 bases are TGTGCCAGCAGCCCCCGGCTGGGTACCTCCTACAATGAGCAGTTCTTC. As protein: CASSPRLGTSYNEQFF.

This clone was picked up a small number of times. The chain uses TRBV9 and TRBJ2-1; D remains ambiguous. The V end lost 3 bases, the J end lost 9 bases, and 10 bases lay between the germline ends. The CDR3 has 12 residues. Per germline, CDR1 SGDLS and CDR2 YYNGEE. The CDR3: CASSALVGEQFF. CDR3 in DNA: TGTGCCAGCAGCGCCCTTGTTGGTGAGCAGTTCTTC.

The rearrangement links TRBV7-8 to TRBJ1-3; D call uncertain. The V gene's germline CDR1 is SGHVS and CDR2 FQNEAQ. This CDR3 is 14 amino acids long. Trimming took off 1 base at V and 2 bases at J, with 6 bases between the two ends. The CDR3 DNA reads TGTGCCAGCAGCTTAGGGACCGCTGGAAACACCATATATTTT. It is translated as CASSLGTAGNTIYF.

The chain uses TRBV11-2 and TRBJ2-7, with D perhaps TRBD2 (5 bases). This CDR3 is built from 13 residues. Germline CDR1 SGHAT, CDR2 FQNNGV. The V end lost 4 bases, the J end lost 1 base, and 8 bases lay between the germline ends. CDR3 nucleotide sequence: TGTGCCAGCAGCTACGGACTGTCCTACGAGCAGTACTTC. Amino acid sequence: CASSYGLSYEQYF.

This clone was seen more than once but under ten times. The chain carries TRBV9 and TRBJ1-2, with D possibly matching TRBD1 (6 bases). This CDR3 region has 13 residues. V lost 5 bases to trimming and J lost 4 bases, with 12 bases between them. Germline V CDR1 and CDR2: SGDLS, YYNGEE. CDR3 DNA sequence: TGTGCCAGCAGTCAACAGGGAGGCTATGGCTACACCTTC. Translation gives CASSQQGGYGYTF.

The chain employs TRBV7-9 and TRBJ1-1, with 10 nucleotides matching TRBD1. This CDR3 is 16 amino acids long. The J segment lost 5 bases and the V segment lost 5 bases, leaving 11 bases of the junction unmatched. Germline loops: CDR1 SEHNR, CDR2 FQNEAQ (reference sequence). CDR3 protein: CASSRPRTGGRTEAFF. For the CDR3, the DNA is TGTGCCAGCAGCAGGCCCCGGACAGGGGGTAGAACTGAAGCTTTCTTT.

The J gene is TRBJ2-3, the V gene TRBV7-2; TRBD2 agrees at 14 bases. Germline V lookup: CDR1 SGHTA, CDR2 FQGNSA. V shed 2 bases and J 1 base; nucleotides not matched to a gene: 8. The CDR3 spans 19 residues. The DNA of the CDR3 is TGTGCCAGCAGCTTACGGAGGACTAGCGGGAGGTCTCGCACAGATACGCAGTATTTT. Its translation is CASSLRRTSGRSRTDTQYF.

V is TRBV9 and J is TRBJ1-1; 9 nucleotides line up with TRBD1. The CDR3 is made up of 15 amino acids. Per germline, CDR1 SGDLS and CDR2 YYNGEE. Trimming took 0 bases from V and 4 from J; bases not matched to a gene: 4. The CDR3, as DNA: TGTGCCAGCAGCGTAGAAGGACAGGGGAGCACTGAAGCTTTCTTT. Translation gives CASSVEGQGSTEAFF.

CDR3 coding DNA: TGTGCCAGCAGCTTGGGACAGGGGGCGCATGAGCAGTTCTTC. Encoded protein: CASSLGQGAHEQFF. The gene calls are TRBV5-5 and TRBJ2-1; 10 positions match TRBD1. V was clipped by 0 bases and J by 8 bases; unmatched bases: 2. CDR1 and CDR2 from the germline V gene are SGHKS and YYEKEE (reference sequence). This CDR3 is built from 14 residues. The full variable domain, in which reference TRBV5-5 and TRBJ2-1 provide the parts outside the CDR3, is DAGVTQSPTHLIKTRGQQVTLRCSPISGHKSVSWYQQVLGQGPQFIFQYYEKEERGRGNFPDRFSARQFPNYSSELNVNALLLGDSALYLCASSLGQGAHEQFFGPGTRLTVL.

The sample holds one count of this clone. The DNA of the CDR3 is TGCGCCAGCAGCTTGCCGACAGGCGCCGGTGAGCAGTTCTTC. Translated: CASSLPTGAGEQFF. V usage is TRBV5-1 and J usage is TRBJ2-1, with D tentatively TRBD1 (6 bases). V shed 1 base and J shed 9 bases, with 14 bases lying between them. CDR1 and CDR2 (germline): SGHRS, YFSETQ. The CDR3 has 14 amino acids.

The rearrangement joins TRBV29-1 to TRBJ1-5; D possibly corresponds to TRBD1 (5 bases). V was pared by 6 bases and J by 4 bases, with 13 bases between. This CDR3 contains 13 residues. The V gene's germline CDR1 is SQVTM and CDR2 ANQGSEA. CDR3 residues: CSVNTGTNQPQHF. The CDR3, as DNA: TGCAGCGTCAATACAGGCACAAATCAGCCCCAGCATTTT.

This clone was observed a single time. The chain recombines TRBV5-8 with TRBJ1-1; 7 bases align to TRBD1. CDR1 and CDR2 (germline): SGHTS, YDEGEE. V gave up 4 bases and J gave up 0 bases; unmatched junction bases: 6. The CDR3 length is 15 residues. The CDR3 region has the DNA TGTGCCAGCAGCCGAGGGACAGTTTTGAACACTGAAGCTTTCTTT. It is translated as CASSRGTVLNTEAFF.

The table lists this clone with a few counts. This chain uses TRBV19 with TRBJ1-6, with D possibly matching TRBD1 (5 bases). V lost 8 bases and J 13 bases, leaving 18 bases between the germline ends. Germline V lookup: CDR1 LNHDA, CDR2 SQIVND (reference sequence). The CDR3 loop spans 13 amino acids. The CDR3 DNA is TGTGCCAGTCGATGGGACCGTGGAGGTCCCCTCCACTTT. Translating it yields CASRWDRGGPLHF.

This clone has only one observation. V and J are TRBV5-1 and TRBJ2-3; D may be TRBD1 (5 bases). V dropped 0 bases and J dropped 2 bases, with 10 bases sitting between them. This CDR3 region has 15 residues. Germline V CDR1 and CDR2: SGHRS, YFSETQ. Here the CDR3 reads CASSLGRVDTDTQYF. CDR3 DNA: TGCGCCAGCAGCTTGGGCAGGGTAGACACAGATACGCAGTATTTT.

The chain's CDR3 is CASRATSGNQETQYF. Written as DNA, the CDR3 is TGTGCCAGCAGGGCGACTAGCGGGAACCAAGAGACCCAGTACTTC. The chain links TRBV5-6 to TRBJ2-5; 11 bases are shared with TRBD2. Germline V gives CDR1 SGHDT, CDR2 YYEEEE. The CDR3 consists of 15 residues. V shed 5 bases and J 0 bases; nucleotides not matched to a gene: 3. Filled out from reference TRBV5-6 and TRBJ2-5, the complete variable domain reads DAGVTQSPTHLIKTRGQQVTLRCSPKSGHDTVSWYQQALGQGPQFIFQYYEEEERQRGNFPDRFSGHQFPNYSSELNVNALLLGDSALYLCASRATSGNQETQYFGPGTRLLVL.

In this sample, this clone turned up once. The gene calls are TRBV6-5 and TRBJ2-1, with a tentative D call TRBD1 (6 bases). V lost 2 bases and J lost 8, with 16 bases in between. Germline CDR1 MNHEY, CDR2 SVGAGI. The CDR3 length is 15 residues. The CDR3 spells CASSYEGQVGDEQFF. Here the CDR3 DNA reads TGTGCCAGCAGTTACGAGGGACAAGTGGGCGATGAGCAGTTCTTC.

The V call is TRBV7-3, the J call TRBJ2-7, with 10 bases fitting TRBD2. Germline trimming cut 4 bases from V and 2 bases from J; bases unmatched to any gene: 2. CDR3 length equals 14 residues. Per the germline V gene, CDR1 is SGHTA and CDR2 is FQGTGA. The CDR3: CASSYGLAAYEQYF. In DNA, the CDR3 is TGTGCCAGCAGCTATGGACTAGCGGCCTACGAGCAGTACTTC.

In DNA, the CDR3 is TGTGCCTGGAGCAGAAGTAGCGGGGGGTTCTACGAGCAGTACTTC. Its protein product is CAWSRSSGGFYEQYF. The rearrangement links TRBV30 to TRBJ2-7; 10 nucleotides match TRBD2. Germline V gives CDR1 GTSNPN, CDR2 SVGIG (reference sequence). V lost 3 bases, J lost 3 bases, and 8 bases stayed unmatched. This CDR3 has 15 amino acids.

The V and J genes are TRBV19 and TRBJ1-4, with a possible D match to TRBD1 (5 bases). V shed 5 bases and J shed 4 bases, with 17 bases lying between them. Per germline, CDR1 LNHDA and CDR2 SQIVND (reference sequence). The CDR3 is made up of 16 amino acids. DNA for the CDR3: TGTGCCAGTAGTCTGGGCGGGGGAAGGAATAATGAAAAACTGTTTTTT. It encodes CASSLGGGRNNEKLFF.